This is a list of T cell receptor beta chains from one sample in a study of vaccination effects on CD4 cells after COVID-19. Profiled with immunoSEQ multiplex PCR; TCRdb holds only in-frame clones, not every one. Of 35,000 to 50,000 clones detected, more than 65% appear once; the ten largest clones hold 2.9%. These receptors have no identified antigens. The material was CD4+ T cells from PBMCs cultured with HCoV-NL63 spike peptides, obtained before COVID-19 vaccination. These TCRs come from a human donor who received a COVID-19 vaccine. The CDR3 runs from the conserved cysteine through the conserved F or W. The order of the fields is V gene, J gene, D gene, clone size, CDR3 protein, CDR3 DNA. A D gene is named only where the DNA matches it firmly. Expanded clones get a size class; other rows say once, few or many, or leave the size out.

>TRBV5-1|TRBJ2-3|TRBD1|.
CASSTGTGDLDTQYF
TGCGCCAGCAGCACCGGGACAGGGGACCTAGATACGCAGTATTTT
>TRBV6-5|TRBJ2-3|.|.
CASTDHRGTDTQYF
TGTGCCAGCACGGACCACCGGGGGACAGATACGCAGTATTTT
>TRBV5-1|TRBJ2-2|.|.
CASSPGRGRETTGELFF
TGCGCCAGCAGCCCAGGAAGAGGTCGGGAAACCACCGGGGAGCTGTTTTTT
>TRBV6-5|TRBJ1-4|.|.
CASRNRARREKLFF
TGTGCCAGCAGAAACAGGGCTCGTCGAGAAAAACTGTTTTTT
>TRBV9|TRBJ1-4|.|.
CASSKATGLNEKLFF
TGTGCCAGCAGCAAAGCCACAGGACTTAATGAAAAACTGTTTTTT
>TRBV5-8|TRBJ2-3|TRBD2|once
CASRLAGAPTDTQYF
TGTGCCAGCAGGTTAGCGGGGGCCCCCACAGATACGCAGTATTTT
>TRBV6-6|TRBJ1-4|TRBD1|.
CASSRQGAIREKLFF
TGTGCCAGCAGTCGACAGGGAGCCATAAGAGAAAAACTGTTTTTT
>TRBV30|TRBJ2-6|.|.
CAWSDSGANVLTF
TGTGCCTGGTCAGACTCTGGGGCCAACGTCCTGACTTTC
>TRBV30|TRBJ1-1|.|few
CAWSVSGRANTEAFF
TGTGCCTGGAGTGTATCGGGCAGGGCGAACACTGAAGCTTTCTTT
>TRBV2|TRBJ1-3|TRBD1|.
CASRGQGLFGNTIYF
TGTGCCAGCAGAGGACAGGGCCTTTTTGGAAACACCATATATTTT
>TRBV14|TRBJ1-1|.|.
CASSRNQGNTEAFF
TGTGCCAGCAGCCGGAACCAGGGGAACACTGAAGCTTTCTTT
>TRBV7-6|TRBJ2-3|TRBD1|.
CASSFFGAGGKDTQYF
TGTGCCAGCAGCTTTTTTGGGGCAGGGGGCAAAGATACGCAGTATTTT
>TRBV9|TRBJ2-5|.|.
CASSEWEGHGGAQYF
TGTGCCAGCAGCGAGTGGGAAGGTCACGGTGGGGCCCAGTACTTC
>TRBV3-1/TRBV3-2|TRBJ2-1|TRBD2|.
CASSQEYRTSGGRNEQFF
TGTGCCAGCAGCCAAGAGTATCGGACTAGCGGGGGGAGGAATGAGCAGTTCTTC
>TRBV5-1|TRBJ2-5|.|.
CASSLGVRVGSGETQYF
TGCGCCAGCAGCTTGGGGGTCAGGGTCGGTTCGGGTGAGACCCAGTACTTC
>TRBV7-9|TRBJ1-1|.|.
CASSPGAGTGGFNTEAFF
TGTGCCAGCAGCCCCGGGGCGGGGACGGGGGGATTTAACACTGAAGCTTTCTTT